These 8 T cell receptor beta chains were sequenced from one sample in a study of vaccination and CD4 T cells after COVID-19. At the Johns Hopkins FTIC core, DNA taken from cultured CD4+ T cells was sequenced by way of the Oncomine TCR Beta short-read assay. TCRdb itself ran the PCR reads through MiXCR, one entry per CDR3 protein. The sample lists approximately 4,600 distinct CDR3 sequences, approximately 40% occurring once. These receptors have no known antigen. Treatment reported: roughly 10-day PBMC culture with coronavirus spike peptide pools or control peptides (ViraFEST assay). Sequencing used CD4+ T cells from blood, cultured in vitro. Receptors were obtained from a human donor who had recovered from COVID-19.

The chain recombines TRBV7-2 with TRBJ2-2, with TRBD2 identical over 9 bases. The CDR3 is 16 residues long. Germline lookup yields CDR1 SGHTA and CDR2 FQGNSA. The ends lost 3 bases at V and 5 bases at J; junction bases unmatched: 7. CDR3 bases: TGTGCCAGCAGCTTCCCTCGACTAGCGGAAACCGGGGAGCTGTTTTTT. Translation gives CASSFPRLAETGELFF.

The chain employs TRBV6-5 and TRBJ2-3, with unresolved D. Trimming shortened V by 4 bases and J by 1 base, and 6 bases separated the two germline ends. From germline, CDR1 is MNHEY and CDR2 SVGAGI. This CDR3 spans 13 amino acids. CDR3 loop: CASSSDGTDTQYF. The CDR3 bases are TGTGCCAGCAGTTCCGACGGCACAGATACGCAGTATTTT.

The rearrangement joins TRBV20-1 to TRBJ2-5, with 8 bases lining up with TRBD2. Germline V gene data show CDR1 as DFQATT and CDR2 as SNEGSKA (reference sequence). V was clipped by 6 bases and J by 8 bases; unmatched bases: 14. The CDR3 sequence is 14 residues long. The CDR3 DNA is TGCAGTGCAAGTCCCCGGGGGGGCCCAGTTACCCAGTACTTC. This encodes CSASPRGGPVTQYF.

The V call is TRBV4-2, the J call TRBJ2-3; no definite D call. CDR3 length: 15 residues. Germline V lookup: CDR1 LGHNA, CDR2 YNFKEQ. V lost 7 bases and J 0 bases, leaving 14 bases between the germline ends. The CDR3 DNA is TGTGCCAGCACTTTAAGAGGCCTAAGCACAGATACGCAGTATTTT. This encodes CASTLRGLSTDTQYF.

The rearrangement joins TRBV12-3 or TRBV12-4 to TRBJ1-2, with D maybe TRBD1 (6 bases). This CDR3 is 12 amino acids long. V was clipped by 3 bases and J by 11 bases, with 13 bases between them. The CDR3 DNA reads as TGTGCCAGCAGTTTTACAGGGTTAGGATACACCTTC. Encoded protein: CASSFTGLGYTF.

This clonotype was seen more than once but under ten times. The rearrangement joins TRBV20-1 to TRBJ1-1; D not resolved. This CDR3 region has 12 residues. Germline-derived CDR1 and CDR2 are DFQATT and SNEGSKA (reference sequence). V was shortened by 7 bases and J by 0 bases, with 9 bases between the two germline ends. This CDR3 is CSGSGMNTEAFF. The DNA for the CDR3 is TGCAGTGGTTCGGGAATGAACACTGAAGCTTTCTTT.

V and J are TRBV7-8 and TRBJ1-1, with D tentatively TRBD1 (6 bases). The CDR3 loop spans 13 amino acids. Trimming removed 3 bases at V and 11 bases at J, with 16 bases between. The V gene's germline CDR1 is SGHVS and CDR2 FQNEAQ. The chain's CDR3 is CASSLGADLKAFF. The CDR3 region has the DNA TGTGCCAGCAGCTTGGGGGCCGACCTGAAGGCTTTCTTT.

The chain employs TRBV12-3 or TRBV12-4 and TRBJ1-3; D is uncertain. The CDR3 runs to 12 residues. V was shortened by 5 bases and J by 2 bases, with 4 bases between the two germline ends. The CDR3 nucleotides read TGTGCCAGCAGTCCGGCTGGAAACACCATATATTTT. It translates to CASSPAGNTIYF.